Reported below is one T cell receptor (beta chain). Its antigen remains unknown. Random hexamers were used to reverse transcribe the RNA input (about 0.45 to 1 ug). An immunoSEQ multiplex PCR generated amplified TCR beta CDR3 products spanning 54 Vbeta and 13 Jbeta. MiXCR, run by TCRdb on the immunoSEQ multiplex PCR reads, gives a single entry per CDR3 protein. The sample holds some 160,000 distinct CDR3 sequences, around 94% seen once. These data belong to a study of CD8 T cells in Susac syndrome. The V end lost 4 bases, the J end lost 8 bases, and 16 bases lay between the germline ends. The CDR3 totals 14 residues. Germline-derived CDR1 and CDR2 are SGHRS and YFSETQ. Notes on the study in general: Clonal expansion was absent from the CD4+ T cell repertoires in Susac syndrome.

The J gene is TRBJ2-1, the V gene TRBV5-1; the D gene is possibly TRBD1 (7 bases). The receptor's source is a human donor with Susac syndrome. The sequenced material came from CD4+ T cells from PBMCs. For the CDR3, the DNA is TGCGCCAGCAGCCGGGACAGTAGCGGCCATGAGCAGTTCTTC. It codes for CASSRDSSGHEQFF.